This T cell receptor (beta chain) came from a study of T cells in Graves' hyperthyroidism and ophthalmopathy. About the research overall: Sampling of peripheral blood happened at initial diagnosis, prior to any treatment.

This CDR3 contains 13 residues. The V and J ends lost 6 bases and 5 bases, in that order; junction bases with no gene match: 3. From germline, CDR1 is MNHEY and CDR2 SVGEGT. This clonotype was seen ten or more times. Patients having uncontrolled infection, another autoimmune disease, pregnancy or lactation were not included. The PBMCs studied were ones that came from around 10 ml fresh peripheral blood. Authors of the study amplified TCR beta CDR3 regions from RNA transcripts. The HTBI set primed first-round TCR CDR3 RT-PCR. TCRdb independently ran MiXCR on the multiplex PCR reads; one entry per CDR3 protein. The data contain some 560,000 distinct CDR3 sequences, about 15% of them singletons.

The sequencing input was blood. The clonotype was recovered from a woman in her 30s with Graves' hyperthyroidism. The chain employs TRBV6-2 or TRBV6-3 and TRBJ2-1; TRBD2 agrees at 8 bases. CDR3 in DNA: TGTGCCAGCAGGTATAGCGGGAACAATGAGCAGTTCTTC. Translated: CASRYSGNNEQFF.